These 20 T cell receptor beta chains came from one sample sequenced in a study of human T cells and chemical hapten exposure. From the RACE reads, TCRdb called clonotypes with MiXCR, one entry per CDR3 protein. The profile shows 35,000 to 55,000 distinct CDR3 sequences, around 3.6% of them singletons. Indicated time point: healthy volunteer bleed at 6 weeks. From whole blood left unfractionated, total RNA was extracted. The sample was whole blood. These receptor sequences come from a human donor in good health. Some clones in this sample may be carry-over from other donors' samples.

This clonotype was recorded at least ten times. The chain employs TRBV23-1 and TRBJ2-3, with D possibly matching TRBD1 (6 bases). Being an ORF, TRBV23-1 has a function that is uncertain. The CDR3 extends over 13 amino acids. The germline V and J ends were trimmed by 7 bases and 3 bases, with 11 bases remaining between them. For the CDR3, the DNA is TGCGCCAGCATTCGGCAGGGGACAGATACGCAGTATTTT. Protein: CASIRQGTDTQYF.

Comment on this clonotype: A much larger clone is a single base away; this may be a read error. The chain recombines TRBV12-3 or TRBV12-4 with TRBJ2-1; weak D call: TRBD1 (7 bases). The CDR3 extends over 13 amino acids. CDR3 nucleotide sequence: TGTGCCAGCAGTTTCAGGGGGGCCGATGAGCAGTCCTTC. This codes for CASSFRGADEQSF.

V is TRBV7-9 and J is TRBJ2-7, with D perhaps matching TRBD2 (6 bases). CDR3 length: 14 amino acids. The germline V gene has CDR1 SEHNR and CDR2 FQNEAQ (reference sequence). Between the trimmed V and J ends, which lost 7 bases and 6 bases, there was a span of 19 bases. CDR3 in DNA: TGTGCCAGCACCCCGGCGGGGCGGGAAGTCGAGCAGTACTTC. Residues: CASTPAGREVEQYF.

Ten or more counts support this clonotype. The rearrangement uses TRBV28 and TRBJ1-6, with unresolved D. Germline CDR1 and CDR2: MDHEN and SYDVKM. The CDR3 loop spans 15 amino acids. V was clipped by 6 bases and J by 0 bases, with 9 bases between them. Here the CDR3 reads CASRRPGSYNSPLHF. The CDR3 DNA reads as TGTGCCAGCAGACGACCTGGCTCCTATAATTCACCCCTCCACTTT.

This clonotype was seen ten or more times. CDR3 sequence (DNA): TGCAGTGCTCCTGGGGGTCTACTCGCAACTAATGAAAAACTGTTTTTT. Protein: CSAPGGLLATNEKLFF. V and J are TRBV20-1 and TRBJ1-4; D might be TRBD1 (5 bases). The CDR3 length is 16 residues. V was cut by 5 bases and J by 0 bases, with 16 bases left in between. Looked up from germline, CDR1 is DFQATT and CDR2 is SNEGSKA (reference sequence).

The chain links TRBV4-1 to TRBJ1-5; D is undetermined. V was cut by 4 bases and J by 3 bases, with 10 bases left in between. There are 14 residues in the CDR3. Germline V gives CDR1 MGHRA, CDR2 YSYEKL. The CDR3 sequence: CASSLVVVNQPQHF. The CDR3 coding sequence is TGCGCCAGCAGCCTTGTAGTAGTCAATCAGCCCCAGCATTTT.

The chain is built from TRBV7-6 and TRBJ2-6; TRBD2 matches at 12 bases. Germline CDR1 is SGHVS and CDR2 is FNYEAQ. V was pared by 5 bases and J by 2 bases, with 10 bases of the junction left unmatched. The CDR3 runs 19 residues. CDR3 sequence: CASSPKPTSGSTGANVLTF. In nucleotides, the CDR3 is TGTGCCAGCAGCCCAAAACCGACTAGCGGGAGCACTGGGGCCAACGTCCTGACTTTC.

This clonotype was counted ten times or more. For the CDR3, the DNA is TGCAGTGCAACTCAGAGGCTGGGTAATGAAAAACTGTTTTTT. Encoded protein: CSATQRLGNEKLFF. The chain combines TRBV20-1 with TRBJ1-4; no firm D call. The CDR3 runs 14 residues. Trimming shortened V by 6 bases and J by 4 bases, and 15 bases separated the two germline ends. CDR1 is DFQATT and CDR2 is SNEGSKA in the germline V gene (reference sequence).

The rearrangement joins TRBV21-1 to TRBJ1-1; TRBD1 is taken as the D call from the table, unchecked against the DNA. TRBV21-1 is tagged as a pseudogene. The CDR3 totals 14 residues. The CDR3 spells CASSKEDRGAEAFF. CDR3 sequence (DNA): TGTGCCAGCAGCAAAGAAGACAGGGGAGCTGAAGCTTTCTTT.

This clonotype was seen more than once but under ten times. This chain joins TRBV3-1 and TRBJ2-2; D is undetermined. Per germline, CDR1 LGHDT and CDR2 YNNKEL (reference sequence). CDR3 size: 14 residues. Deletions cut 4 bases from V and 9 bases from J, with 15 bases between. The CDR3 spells CASSLTTGLRELFF. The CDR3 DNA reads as TGTGCCAGCAGCCTTACAACCGGGCTAAGGGAGCTGTTTTTT.

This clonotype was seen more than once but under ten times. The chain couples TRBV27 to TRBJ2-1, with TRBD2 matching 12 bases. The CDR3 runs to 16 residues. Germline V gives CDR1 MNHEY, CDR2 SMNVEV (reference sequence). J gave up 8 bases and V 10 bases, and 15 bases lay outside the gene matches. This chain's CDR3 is CATTGLASGRGHEQFF. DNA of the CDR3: TGTGCCACCACAGGGTTGGCTAGCGGGAGGGGGCATGAGCAGTTCTTC.

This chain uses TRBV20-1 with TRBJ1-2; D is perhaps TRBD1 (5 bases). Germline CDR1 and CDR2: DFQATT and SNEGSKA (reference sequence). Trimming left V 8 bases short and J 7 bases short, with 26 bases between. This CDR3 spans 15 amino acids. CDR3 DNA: TGCAGTCTTGCTGGGAAGTCCTCAGGGCCTTTTGGCTACACCTTC. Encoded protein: CSLAGKSSGPFGYTF.

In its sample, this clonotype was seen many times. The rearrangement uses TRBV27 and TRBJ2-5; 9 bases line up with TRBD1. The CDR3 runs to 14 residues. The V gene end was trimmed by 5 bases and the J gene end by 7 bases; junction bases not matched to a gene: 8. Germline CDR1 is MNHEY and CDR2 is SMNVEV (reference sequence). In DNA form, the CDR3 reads TGTGCCAGCAGTGGGACAGGGTCACGGGGGACCCAGTACTTC. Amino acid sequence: CASSGTGSRGTQYF.

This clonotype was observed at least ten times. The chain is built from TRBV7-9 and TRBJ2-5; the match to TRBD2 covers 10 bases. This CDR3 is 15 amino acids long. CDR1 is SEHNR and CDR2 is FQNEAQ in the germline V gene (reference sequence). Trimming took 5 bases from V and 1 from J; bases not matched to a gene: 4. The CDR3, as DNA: TGTGCCAGCAGCAGACTAGCGGGCCGCCAAGAGACCCAGTACTTC. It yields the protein CASSRLAGRQETQYF.

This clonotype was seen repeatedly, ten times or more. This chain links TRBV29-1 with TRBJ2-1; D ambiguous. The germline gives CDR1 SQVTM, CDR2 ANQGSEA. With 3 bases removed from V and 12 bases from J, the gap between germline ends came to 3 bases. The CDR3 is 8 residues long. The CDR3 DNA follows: TGCAGCGTTGAGGGGCAGTTCTTC. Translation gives CSVEGQFF.

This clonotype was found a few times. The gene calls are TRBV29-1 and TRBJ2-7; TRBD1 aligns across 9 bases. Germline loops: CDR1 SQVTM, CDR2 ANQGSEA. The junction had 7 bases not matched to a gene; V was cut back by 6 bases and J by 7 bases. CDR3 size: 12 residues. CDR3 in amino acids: CSVGQGRREQYF. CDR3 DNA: TGCAGCGTGGGACAGGGAAGGCGGGAGCAGTACTTC.

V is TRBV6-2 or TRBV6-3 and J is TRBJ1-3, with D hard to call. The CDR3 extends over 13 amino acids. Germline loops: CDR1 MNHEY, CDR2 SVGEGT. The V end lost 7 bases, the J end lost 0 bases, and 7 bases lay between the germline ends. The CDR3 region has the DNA TGTGCCAGCAAATCTGGCTCTGGAAACACCATATATTTT. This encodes CASKSGSGNTIYF.

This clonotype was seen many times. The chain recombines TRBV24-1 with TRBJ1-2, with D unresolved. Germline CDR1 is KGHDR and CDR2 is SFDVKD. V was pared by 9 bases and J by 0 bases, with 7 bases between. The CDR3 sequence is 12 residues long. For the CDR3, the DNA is TGTGCCACCGCTCGTCCTAACTATGGCTACACCTTC. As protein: CATARPNYGYTF.

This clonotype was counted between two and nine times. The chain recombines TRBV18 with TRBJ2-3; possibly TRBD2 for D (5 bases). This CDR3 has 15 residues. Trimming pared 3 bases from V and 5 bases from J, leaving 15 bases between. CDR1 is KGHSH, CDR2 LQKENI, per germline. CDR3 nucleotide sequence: TGTGCCAGCTCACCCTTTCGCGGAGGAGGAGATACGCAGTATTTT. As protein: CASSPFRGGGDTQYF.

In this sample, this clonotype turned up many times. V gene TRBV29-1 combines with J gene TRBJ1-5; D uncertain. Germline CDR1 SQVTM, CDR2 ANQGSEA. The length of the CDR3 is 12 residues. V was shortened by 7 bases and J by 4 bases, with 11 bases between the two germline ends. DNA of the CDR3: TGCAGCGCCCTTTCCGGGAATCAGCCCCAGCATTTT. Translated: CSALSGNQPQHF.